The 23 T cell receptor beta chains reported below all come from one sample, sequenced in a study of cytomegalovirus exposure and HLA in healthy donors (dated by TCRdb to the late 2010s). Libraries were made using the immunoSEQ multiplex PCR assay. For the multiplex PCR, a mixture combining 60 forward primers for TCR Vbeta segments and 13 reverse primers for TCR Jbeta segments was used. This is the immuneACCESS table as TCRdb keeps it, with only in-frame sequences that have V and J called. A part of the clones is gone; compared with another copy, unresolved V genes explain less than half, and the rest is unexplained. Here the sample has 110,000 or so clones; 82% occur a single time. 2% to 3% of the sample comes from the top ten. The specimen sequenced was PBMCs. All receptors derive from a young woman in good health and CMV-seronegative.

CDR3 amino acids: CASSLYPGANYGYTF. The DNA of the CDR3 is TGTGCCAGCAGTTTATACCCAGGGGCTAACTATGGCTACACCTTC. The chain couples TRBV27 to TRBJ1-2, with D possibly being TRBD1 (6 bases). This CDR3 is built from 15 residues. V dropped 1 base and J dropped 0 bases, with 9 bases sitting between them. Germline V gene lookup returns CDR1 MNHEY and CDR2 SMNVEV (reference sequence).

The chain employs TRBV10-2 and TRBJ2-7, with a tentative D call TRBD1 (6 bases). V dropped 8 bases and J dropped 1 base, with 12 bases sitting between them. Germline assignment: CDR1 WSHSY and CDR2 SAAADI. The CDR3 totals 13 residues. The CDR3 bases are TGCGCCAGCGCCCCGGACAGTTCCTACGAGCAGTACGTC. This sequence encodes CASAPDSSYEQYV.

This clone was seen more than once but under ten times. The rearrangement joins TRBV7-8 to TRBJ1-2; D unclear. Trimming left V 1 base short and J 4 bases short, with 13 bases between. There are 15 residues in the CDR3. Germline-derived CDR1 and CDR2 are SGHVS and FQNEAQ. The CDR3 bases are TGTGCCAGCAGCTTAGTTGCAGAGGGAAGCTATGGCTACACCTTC. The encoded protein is CASSLVAEGSYGYTF.

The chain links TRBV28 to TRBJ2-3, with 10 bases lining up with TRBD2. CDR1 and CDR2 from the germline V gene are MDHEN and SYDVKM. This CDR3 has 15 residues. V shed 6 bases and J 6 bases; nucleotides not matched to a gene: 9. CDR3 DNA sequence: TGTGCCAGCAGACCTTCTAGCGGGGGTGCGGATACGCAGTATTTT. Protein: CASRPSSGGADTQYF.

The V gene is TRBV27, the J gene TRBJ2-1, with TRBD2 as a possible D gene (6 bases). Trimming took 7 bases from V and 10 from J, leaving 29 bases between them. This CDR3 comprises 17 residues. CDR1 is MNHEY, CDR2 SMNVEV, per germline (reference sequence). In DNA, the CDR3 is TGTGCCAGCACCATTGCTTACGGGAGTATCATATTAGGGGAGCAGTTCTTC. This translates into CASTIAYGSIILGEQFF.

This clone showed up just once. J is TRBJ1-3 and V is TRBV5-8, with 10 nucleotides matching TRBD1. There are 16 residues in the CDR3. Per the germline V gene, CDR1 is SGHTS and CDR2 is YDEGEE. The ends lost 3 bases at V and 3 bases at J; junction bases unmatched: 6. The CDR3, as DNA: TGTGCCAGCAGCTCGGGACAGGGGATTCGTGGAAACACCATATATTTT. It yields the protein CASSSGQGIRGNTIYF. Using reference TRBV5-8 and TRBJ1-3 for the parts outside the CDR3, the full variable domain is EAGVTQSPTHLIKTRGQQATLRCSPISGHTSVYWYQQALGLGLQFLLWYDEGEERNRGNFPPRFSGRQFPNYSSELNVNALELEDSALYLCASSSGQGIRGNTIYFGEGSWLTVV.

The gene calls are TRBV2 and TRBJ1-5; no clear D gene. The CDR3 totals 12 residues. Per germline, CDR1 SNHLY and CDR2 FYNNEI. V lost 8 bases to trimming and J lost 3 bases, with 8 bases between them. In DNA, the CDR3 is TGTGCCAGCTGCGGCGACAATCAGCCCCAGCATTTT. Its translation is CASCGDNQPQHF.

Written as DNA, the CDR3 is TGTGCCAGCATCCTAGCGACAGTCCCAGATACGCAGTATTTT. It yields the protein CASILATVPDTQYF. This chain joins TRBV5-6 and TRBJ2-3; D might be TRBD2 (6 bases). Trimming shortened V by 6 bases and J by 4 bases, and 15 bases separated the two germline ends. This CDR3 region has 14 residues. Germline V gene data show CDR1 as SGHDT and CDR2 as YYEEEE.

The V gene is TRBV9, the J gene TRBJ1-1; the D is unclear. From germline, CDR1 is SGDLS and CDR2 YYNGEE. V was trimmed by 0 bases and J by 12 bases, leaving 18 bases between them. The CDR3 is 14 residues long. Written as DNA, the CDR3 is TGTGCCAGCAGCGTAGGCCCACCGTCGGAGATAACTTTCTTT. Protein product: CASSVGPPSEITFF.

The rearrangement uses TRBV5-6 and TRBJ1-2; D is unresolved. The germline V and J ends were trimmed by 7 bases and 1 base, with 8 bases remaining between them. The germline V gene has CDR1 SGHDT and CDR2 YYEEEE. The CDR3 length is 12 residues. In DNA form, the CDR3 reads TGTGCCAGCCGGGTCATTAACTATGGCTACACCTTC. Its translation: CASRVINYGYTF.

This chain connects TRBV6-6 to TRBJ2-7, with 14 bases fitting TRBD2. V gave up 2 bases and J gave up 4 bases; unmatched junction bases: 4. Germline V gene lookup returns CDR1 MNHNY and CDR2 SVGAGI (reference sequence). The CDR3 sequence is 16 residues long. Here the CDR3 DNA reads TGTGCCAGCAGTTACCAACGGACTAGCGGGAGGTACGAGCAGTACTTC. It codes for CASSYQRTSGRYEQYF.

The CDR3: CASRDRGEETQYF. As DNA, the CDR3 is TGCGCCAGCCGGGACAGGGGGGAAGAGACCCAGTACTTC. The chain is built from TRBV10-2 and TRBJ2-5; 11 bases line up with TRBD1. Losses at the gene ends were 8 bases for V and 3 bases for J; bases not matched to a gene: 2. CDR1 and CDR2 (germline): WSHSY, SAAADI. There are 13 residues in the CDR3.

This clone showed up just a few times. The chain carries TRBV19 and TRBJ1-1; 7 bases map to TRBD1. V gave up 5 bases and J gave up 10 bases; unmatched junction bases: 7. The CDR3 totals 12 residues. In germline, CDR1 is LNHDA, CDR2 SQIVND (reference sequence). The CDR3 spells CASSFLRDRAFF. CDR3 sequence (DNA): TGTGCCAGTAGTTTCCTCCGGGACAGAGCTTTCTTT.

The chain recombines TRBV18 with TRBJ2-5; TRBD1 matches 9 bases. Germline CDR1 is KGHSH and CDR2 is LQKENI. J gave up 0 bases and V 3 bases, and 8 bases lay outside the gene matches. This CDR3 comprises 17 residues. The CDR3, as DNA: TGTGCCAGCTCACCTTTGGACAGGGGTGGGCACCAAGAGACCCAGTACTTC. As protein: CASSPLDRGGHQETQYF. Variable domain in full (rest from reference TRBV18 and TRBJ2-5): NAGVMQNPRHLVRRRGQEARLRCSPMKGHSHVYWYRQLPEEGLKFMVYLQKENIIDESGMPKERFSAEFPKEGPSILRIQQVVRGDSAAYFCASSPLDRGGHQETQYFGPGTRLLVL.

The DNA for the CDR3 is TGTGCCAGCAGCTTGGGGCTGACAGGCGGTGAGCAGTTCTTC. It codes for CASSLGLTGGEQFF. The gene calls are TRBV5-4 and TRBJ2-1; D perhaps matches TRBD1 (6 bases). The CDR3 spans 14 residues. Trimming cost V 0 bases and J 9 bases, with 13 bases left between them. CDR1 and CDR2 (germline): SGHNT, YYREEE (reference sequence).

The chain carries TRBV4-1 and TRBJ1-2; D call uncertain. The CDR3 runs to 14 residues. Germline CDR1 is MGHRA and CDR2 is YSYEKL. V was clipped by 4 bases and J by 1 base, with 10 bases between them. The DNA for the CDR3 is TGCGCCAGCAGCCGCCCAGACATTAACTATGGCTACACCTTC. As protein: CASSRPDINYGYTF.

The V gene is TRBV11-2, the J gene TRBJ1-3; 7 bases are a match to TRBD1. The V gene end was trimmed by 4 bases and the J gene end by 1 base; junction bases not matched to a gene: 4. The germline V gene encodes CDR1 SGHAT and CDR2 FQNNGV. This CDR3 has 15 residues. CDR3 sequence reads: CASSSGTVSGNTIYF. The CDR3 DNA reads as TGTGCCAGCAGCTCGGGGACAGTTTCTGGAAACACCATATATTTT.

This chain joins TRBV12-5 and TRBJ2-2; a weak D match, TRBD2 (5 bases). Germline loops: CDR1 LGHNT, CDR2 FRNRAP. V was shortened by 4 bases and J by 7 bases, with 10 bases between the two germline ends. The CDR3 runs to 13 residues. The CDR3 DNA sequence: TGTGCTAGTGGTTCCGAGGGCGGCGGGGAGCTGTTTTTT. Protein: CASGSEGGGELFF.

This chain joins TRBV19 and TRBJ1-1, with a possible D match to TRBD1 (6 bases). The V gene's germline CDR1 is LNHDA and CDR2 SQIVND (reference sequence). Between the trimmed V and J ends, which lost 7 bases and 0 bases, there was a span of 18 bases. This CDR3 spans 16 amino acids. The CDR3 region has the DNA TGTGCCAGTACCAGTGGGACAAACTTTATGAACACTGAAGCTTTCTTT. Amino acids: CASTSGTNFMNTEAFF.

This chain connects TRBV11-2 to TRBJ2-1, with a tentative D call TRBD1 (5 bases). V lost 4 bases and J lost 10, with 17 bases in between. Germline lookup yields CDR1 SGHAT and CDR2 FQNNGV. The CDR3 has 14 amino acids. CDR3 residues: CASSSWAGFGEQFF. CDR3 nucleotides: TGTGCCAGCAGCTCCTGGGCAGGGTTCGGGGAGCAGTTCTTC.

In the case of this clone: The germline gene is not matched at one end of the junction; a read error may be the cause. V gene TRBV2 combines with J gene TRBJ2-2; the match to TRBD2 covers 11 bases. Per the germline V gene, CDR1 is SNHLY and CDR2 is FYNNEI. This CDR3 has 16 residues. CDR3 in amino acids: CASREGLAGGAGELFF. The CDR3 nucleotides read TGTGCCAGCAGAGAAGGGCTAGCGGGAGGCGCGGGGGAGCTGTTTTTT.

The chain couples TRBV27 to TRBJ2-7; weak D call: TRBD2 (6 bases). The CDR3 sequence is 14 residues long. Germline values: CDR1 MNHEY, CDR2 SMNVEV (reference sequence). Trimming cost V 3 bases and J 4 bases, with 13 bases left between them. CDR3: CASSFPGLPYEQYV. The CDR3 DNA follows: TGTGCCAGCAGTTTTCCGGGACTCCCTTACGAGCAGTACGTC.

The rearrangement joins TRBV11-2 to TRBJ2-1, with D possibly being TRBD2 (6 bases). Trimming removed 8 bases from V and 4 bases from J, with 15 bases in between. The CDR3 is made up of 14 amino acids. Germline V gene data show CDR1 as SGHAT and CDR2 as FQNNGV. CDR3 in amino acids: CASGRRGTYNEQFF. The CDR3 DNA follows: TGTGCCAGCGGAAGGAGGGGAACGTACAATGAGCAGTTCTTC. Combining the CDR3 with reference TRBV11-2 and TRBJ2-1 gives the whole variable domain EAGVAQSPRYKIIEKRQSVAFWCNPISGHATLYWYQQILGQGPKLLIQFQNNGVVDDSQLPKDRFSAERLKGVDSTLKIQPAKLEDSAVYLCASGRRGTYNEQFFGPGTRLTVL.